The following is a T cell receptor (beta chain) sequence with its context. Which antigen it targets is not known. No much larger clonotype is one base removed from it; base qualities were not supplied. TCRbeta CDR3 regions were amplified from genomic DNA by means of the immunoSEQ Assay, a bias-controlled multiplex PCR. The study's processing was this. Within the assay, amplification of reference gene primers was used to estimate how many nucleated cells each sample contained. Sequence reads were collapsed and filtered to measure the absolute abundance of every unique TCRbeta CDR3 rearrangement. Productive Simpson clonality was computed per sample as the square root of Simpson's diversity index over productive rearrangements. TCRdb retrieved this table from immuneACCESS and kept in-frame rearrangements only. Not all clones are present; in checked studies, unresolved V genes account for under half, and no reason is known for the remainder. The D gene and trimming were derived from the DNA, and the V and J assignments and clone size from that table. The table for this sample lists 88,000 or so clones; 75% to 90% of them were counted only once. The ten largest make up about an eighth of the sample.

The sample comes from a study of blood T cell repertoires in COVID-19 (dated by TCRdb to about 2020). Context from the whole study: Samples covering the acute and convalescent phases of COVID-19 were provided by collaborators in the United States, Italy and Spain. The prospective study material was composed of cDNA or gDNA derived from T cells, B-cell-depleted T cells, or PBMCs. Deeply sampled blood TCRbeta repertoires from subjects exposed to, actively infected with, or recovered from COVID-19 were included in the dataset. The repertoires were released in a freely available public database intended as a resource for research on the immune response to SARS-CoV-2. The samples were drawn from two sources: the first 160 participants of the ongoing ImmuneRACE study, and fewer than 1,500 subjects contributed by 6 global collaborators. A de-identified subject ID, COVID-19 status, age in years and sex were almost always included in the sample metadata. Where available, HLA class I and class II types were taken from metadata supplied by the sample provider and were not determined by assay-based typing. General conclusions and limits of the study: The amount of clinical and demographic metadata varied by source and participant and was provided uncurated.

Whole blood was collected in K2EDTA tubes by collaborating institutions according to the institutions' own protocols. Collaborator samples were shipped for TCRbeta analysis as frozen whole blood, isolated PBMCs, or DNA extracted from either sample type. Specimen: peripheral blood. The receptor was derived from a human donor in a cohort sampled during active COVID-19.

The CDR3 amino acid sequence is: CASSDRSGGLYYGYTF. The nucleotide sequence is TGTGCCAGCAGTGATAGGTCAGGGGGACTCTACTATGGCTACACCTTC. In this chain, TRBV6-1 is recombined with TRBJ1-2, and TRBD1 aligns with 7 junction nucleotides. At the junction V is shortened by 3 bases and J by 3 bases; bases outside the gene matches: 10. The CDR3 spans 16 residues, from the cysteine through the phenylalanine. Only the CDR3 part of the read is kept: 48 bases, read in frame from the first base. Sequences MNHNS (CDR1) and SASEGT (CDR2) are obtained from the germline V gene.